This is a list of T cell receptor beta chains from one sample in a study of T-cell reconstitution after alpha-beta-depleted transplantation in children. One entry per CDR3 protein results from TCRdb running MiXCR on the PCR reads. The sample records roughly 500,000 distinct CDR3 sequences, more than 9% being singletons. Source: PBMCs, taken before TCRalphabeta/CD19-depleted stem cell transplant. The receptors were sampled from a child between 2 and 9 years old with inherited bone marrow failure, due to receive a stem cell transplant. Each CDR3 is given with its conserved first and last residue. The D gene is left open where the match is weak. Clone sizes are given selectively: once, few, many, or a class where the clone is expanded.

>many|-|TRBV4-3|TRBJ2-3
TGCGCCAGCAGCCACAGGGCGTCGACAGATACGCAGTATTTT
CASSHRASTDTQYF
>many|-|TRBV7-2|TRBJ2-5
TGTGCCAGCAGCGGGGGGCCCGAGGAGGAGACCCAGTACTTC
CASSGGPEEETQYF
>-|-|TRBV20-1|TRBJ2-1
TGCAGTGCTATGGGGCAGGGGGGTTCCTACAATGAGCAGTTCTTC
CSAMGQGGSYNEQFF
>many|TRBD1|TRBV29-1|TRBJ2-5
TGCAGCGTCAGACAGGGGGCGGGTGAGACCCAGTACTTC
CSVRQGAGETQYF
>many|-|TRBV7-2|TRBJ2-7
TGTGCCAGCAGCTCCCTTGGGCCCTACGAGCAGTACTTC
CASSSLGPYEQYF
>many|TRBD2|TRBV4-3|TRBJ2-1
TGCGCCAGCAGCCAAGAGGCTAGCGGGATCGGCAATGAGCAGTTCTTC
CASSQEASGIGNEQFF
>many|TRBD2|TRBV4-2|TRBJ2-5
TGTGCCAGCAGCCAGAGACTAGCGGGAGAGGGTGAGACCCAGTACTTC
CASSQRLAGEGETQYF
>few|TRBD2|TRBV7-9|TRBJ2-1
TGTGCCAGCAGCGGGAGCGGGACTAGCGGGCACAATGAGCAGTTCTTC
CASSGSGTSGHNEQFF
>-|TRBD2|TRBV10-3|TRBJ2-3
TGTGCCATCAGCAATCCGGGACTAGCGGACTACACAGATACGCAGTATTTT
CAISNPGLADYTDTQYF
>many|TRBD2|TRBV27|TRBJ2-2
TGTGCCAGCAGACATCGACTAGCGGGAATAGGTTTCACCGGGGAGCTGTTTTTT
CASRHRLAGIGFTGELFF
>many|-|TRBV5-5|TRBJ1-1
TGTGCCAGCAGCGTTGGACCGGGGCCCACTGAAGCTTTCTTT
CASSVGPGPTEAFF
>few|TRBD2|TRBV19|TRBJ2-1
TGTGCCAGTAGTATGAGGGTGCTAGCGGCCTACAATGAGCAGTTCTTC
CASSMRVLAAYNEQFF
>many|-|TRBV14|TRBJ2-1
TGTGCCAGCAGCGCTTACGGGAGCTCCTACAATGAGCAGTTCTTC
CASSAYGSSYNEQFF
>few|-|TRBV5-1|TRBJ2-7
TGCGCCAGCAGCTTGAGGAGGGAAAGCTCCTACGAGCAGTACTTC
CASSLRRESSYEQYF
>few|-|TRBV20-1|TRBJ2-1
TGCAGTGCCACCCGTATTAGACCGTCCTCCTACAATGAGCAGTTCTTC
CSATRIRPSSYNEQFF
>many|-|TRBV7-8|TRBJ2-7
TGTGCCAGCAGCCCAAGTCCCGGACAGAGCTACGAGCAGTACTTC
CASSPSPGQSYEQYF
>many|TRBD1|TRBV12-3/TRBV12-4|TRBJ2-1
TGTGCCAGCAGTCCACAGGGGGACAATGAGCAGTTCTTC
CASSPQGDNEQFF
>many|-|TRBV20-1|TRBJ2-1
TGCAGTGCTAGAGATAACCCGGGACCTTACAATGAGCAGTTCTTC
CSARDNPGPYNEQFF
>-|TRBD2|TRBV7-6|TRBJ2-1
TGTGCCAGCAGCTTAGCACTAGCGGGAGGGGGTGAGCAGTTCTTC
CASSLALAGGGEQFF
>few|-|TRBV20-1|TRBJ2-1
TGCAGTGCAAGACGCCAGCGAAGCTCCTACAATGAGCAGTTCTTC
CSARRQRSSYNEQFF
>many|-|TRBV5-5|TRBJ2-7
TGTGCCAGCAGCTTGGCCCCGTCGACCCACTACGAGCAGTACTTC
CASSLAPSTHYEQYF
>many|-|TRBV7-9|TRBJ2-7
TGTGCCAGCAGCTTAGTGGGTGCGGTGAGTCAGTACTTC
CASSLVGAVSQYF
>many|-|TRBV29-1|TRBJ2-5
TGCAGCGTCGGACAGCAAGAGACCCAGTACTTC
CSVGQQETQYF
>many|TRBD2|TRBV10-2|TRBJ2-1
TGCGCCAGCAGTGATCGGCTAGCGGGAGGATGGGAGCAGTTCTTC
CASSDRLAGGWEQFF
>many|-|TRBV6-2/TRBV6-3|TRBJ2-5
TGTGCCAGCATCCGGGCCCAGGAGGCCCAGTACTTC
CASIRAQEAQYF
>many|TRBD2|TRBV7-2|TRBJ2-1
TGTGCCAGCAGCCGGACTAGGAACTCCTACAATGAGCAGTTCTTC
CASSRTRNSYNEQFF
>many|-|TRBV5-1|TRBJ2-1
TGCGCCAGCAGCTTGGTGCCCGGGAATGAGCAGTTCTTC
CASSLVPGNEQFF
>many|TRBD1|TRBV5-5|TRBJ1-2
TGTGCCAGCAGCCTTGACAGGGTAAAGGATGGCTACACCTTC
CASSLDRVKDGYTF
>many|-|TRBV12-3/TRBV12-4|TRBJ1-2
TGTGCCAGCGCCCCTGGGGAGGGAAGCGGCTACACCTTC
CASAPGEGSGYTF
>many|-|TRBV5-1|TRBJ2-5
TGCGCCAGCAGCGAAACCGGACAGTTAGAGACCCAGTACTTC
CASSETGQLETQYF
>-|TRBD2|TRBV6-2/TRBV6-3|TRBJ2-3
TGTGCCAGCAGTTTCCCGGGACTAGCAGGAGATACGCAGTATTTT
CASSFPGLAGDTQYF
>many|-|TRBV28|TRBJ1-1
TGTGCCAGCAGAAGGGTGGGGGCTGAAGCTTTCTTT
CASRRVGAEAFF
>many|-|TRBV12-3/TRBV12-4|TRBJ2-1
TGTGCCAGCAGGCGCGGCGCGGGTTACAATGAGCAGTTCTTC
CASRRGAGYNEQFF
>-|-|TRBV27|TRBJ1-5
TGTGCCAGCAGTTTATCGAGGGGCCGGGGGCCCCAGCATTTT
CASSLSRGRGPQHF
>few|TRBD2|TRBV28|TRBJ2-3
TGTGCCAGCAGTCCCGCCTCGACTAGCGGGAGAGATACGCAGTATTTT
CASSPASTSGRDTQYF
>many|TRBD1|TRBV15|TRBJ1-1
TGTGCCACCAGCGAACGGACAGGGCATGGCACTGAAGCTTTCTTT
CATSERTGHGTEAFF
>many|TRBD2|TRBV19|TRBJ2-1
TGTGCCAGTAGTATCTCTAGCGGGAGATCCAATGAGCAGTTCTTC
CASSISSGRSNEQFF
>many|-|TRBV5-5|TRBJ2-3
TGTGCCAGCAGCTATCCTGGCACTCCTTTCTTT
CASSYPGTPFF
>many|-|TRBV20-1|TRBJ2-1
TGCAGTGCCAGCCCGGTCGATGAGCAGTTCTTC
CSASPVDEQFF
>few|-|TRBV30|TRBJ2-7
TGTGCCTGGAGTGTGGACCCCCTCTCCGAGCAGTACTTC
CAWSVDPLSEQYF
>many|-|TRBV11-2|TRBJ2-7
TGTGCCAGCAGCCCAAGACTAGTAGGGGACGAGCAGTACTTC
CASSPRLVGDEQYF
>few|TRBD2|TRBV4-3|TRBJ2-1
TGCGCCAGCAGCCAACTTAGCGGGAGTGGCGGTGAGCAGTTCTTC
CASSQLSGSGGEQFF
>many|-|TRBV12-3/TRBV12-4|TRBJ2-7
TGTGCCAGCACCGCGGACAAAACCTACGAGCAGTACTTC
CASTADKTYEQYF
>few|-|TRBV5-1|TRBJ2-6
TGCGCCAGCAGCTTGGGACTCGGGGATCCTGGGGCCAACGTCCTGACTTTC
CASSLGLGDPGANVLTF
>-|-|TRBV29-1|TRBJ2-3
TGCAGCGTTGAAGATACGTGGAAGAGCCCTTGGGATACGCAGTATTTT
CSVEDTWKSPWDTQYF
>many|TRBD1|TRBV6-5|TRBJ2-2
TGTGCCAGCAGTTACTCTGCGTGGACAGGAGGGAACACCGGGGAGCTGTTTTTT
CASSYSAWTGGNTGELFF
>many|TRBD2|TRBV29-1|TRBJ2-3
TGCAGCGTTGAAGCCGGGGGGACTAGCGGCACAGATACGCAGTATTTT
CSVEAGGTSGTDTQYF
>many|-|TRBV12-3/TRBV12-4|TRBJ1-3
TGTGCCAGCAGACGACTGAACTCTGGAAACACCATATATTTT
CASRRLNSGNTIYF
>few|TRBD1|TRBV20-1|TRBJ2-7
TGCAGTGCTAGTGGGACAGGACAGGCGTACGAGCAGTACTTC
CSASGTGQAYEQYF
>many|TRBD2|TRBV20-1|TRBJ2-7
TGCAGTGCTAGACCGGGACTAGCGGGAGTTCTTGCCTACGAGCAGTACTTC
CSARPGLAGVLAYEQYF
>many|-|TRBV20-1|TRBJ1-2
TGCAGTGCCTGGGACATGTATGGCTACACCTTC
CSAWDMYGYTF
>many|TRBD2|TRBV28|TRBJ2-1
TGTGCCAGCAGTTTCCGCCTAGCGGGAGGGATTGAGCAGTTCTTC
CASSFRLAGGIEQFF
>many|-|TRBV18|TRBJ1-6
TGTGCCAGCTCACCGAATGGGGGTTTGACGCCTTCAAATTCACCCCTCCACTTT
CASSPNGGLTPSNSPLHF
>many|TRBD1|TRBV12-3/TRBV12-4|TRBJ2-3
TGTGCCAGCAGTCAGCGACAGGGTTCTAGCACAGATACGCAGTATTTT
CASSQRQGSSTDTQYF